This T cell receptor beta chain was identified during a study of cytomegalovirus exposure and HLA in healthy donors. Study results and caveats: Three of the chains that were CMV-associated were confirmed in vitro to be specific for CMV antigens. A later analysis found first-cohort TCR clusters tended to co-occur in the 130 or so validation repertoires.

This clone was seen only once. Its specificity is unknown. Donors came from a validation cohort of about 120 subjects, distinct from the first 666-subject cohort. In germline, CDR1 is MNHEY, CDR2 SMNVEV (reference sequence). Trimming took off 3 bases at V and 2 bases at J, with 7 bases between the two ends. The CDR3 sequence is 13 residues long. Repertoires were generated with immunoSEQ multiplex PCR, while TCRdb's copy carries only in-frame clones and drops some. The data show 150,000 to 200,000 clones, 75% to 90% seen once. The sequence derives from a man aged 18 to 30 in good health and CMV-seropositive. The chain has TRBV27 and TRBJ2-5; D is unresolved. Sequenced sample: PBMCs. The CDR3 here is CASSLGRQETQYF. The CDR3 DNA reads TGTGCCAGCAGTTTGGGCAGGCAAGAGACCCAGTACTTC.